Below, 22 T cell receptor beta chains from the same sample are listed, as sequenced in a study of shared clonotypes between healthy human individuals. Produced via immunoSEQ multiplex PCR; TCRdb's table is partial and in-frame only. In the table there are about 2 million clones, over 85% of which are singletons. CD45RO-negative cells were positively selected for CCR7, leaving out terminally differentiated effector memory CD45RA+ cells. The sequencing sample was made of naive CD8+ T cells sorted from blood. These receptors were taken from a man younger than 35 in good health.

The rearrangement links TRBV13 to TRBJ2-3; TRBD2 agrees at 14 bases. This CDR3 comprises 17 residues. Germline CDR1 reads PRHDT; CDR2 reads FYEKMQ (reference sequence). V was clipped by 5 bases and J by 6 bases; unmatched bases: 10. CDR3 residues: CASSPHGLAGGRDTQYF. In DNA form, the CDR3 reads TGTGCCAGCAGCCCCCATGGACTAGCGGGAGGTCGGGATACGCAGTATTTT.

This clone has only a few counts. Other nucleotide sequences from this sample produce the same CDR3. V is TRBV7-9 and J is TRBJ2-7, with unresolved D. V lost 3 bases and J lost 5, with 8 bases in between. The germline CDR1 and CDR2 sequences are SEHNR and FQNEAQ (reference sequence). This CDR3 is built from 12 residues. The CDR3 region has the DNA TGTGCCAGCAGCTTGGGTCTCGACGAGCAGTACTTC. Its protein product is CASSLGLDEQYF.

This chain uses TRBV4-1 with TRBJ2-7; tentatively, D is TRBD1 (5 bases). The CDR3 loop spans 17 amino acids. Trimming took off 1 base at V and 0 bases at J, with 16 bases between the two ends. The germline V gene has CDR1 MGHRA and CDR2 YSYEKL. The CDR3 spells CASSQVWGPAASYEQYF. CDR3 DNA: TGCGCCAGCAGCCAAGTGTGGGGCCCGGCGGCCTCCTACGAGCAGTACTTC.

In the case of this clone: Within the sample, other DNA sequences also encode this same CDR3. V and J are TRBV7-9 and TRBJ2-7; D gene ambiguous. V was shortened by 5 bases and J by 3 bases, with 8 bases between the two germline ends. Germline V gives CDR1 SEHNR, CDR2 FQNEAQ (reference sequence). The CDR3 has 12 residues. The CDR3 spells CASSPDGYEQYF. The DNA of the CDR3 is TGTGCCAGCAGCCCAGACGGCTACGAGCAGTACTTC.

V and J are TRBV7-8 and TRBJ2-5; D gene unclear. Germline values: CDR1 SGHVS, CDR2 FQNEAQ. The V and J ends lost 8 bases and 0 bases respectively, with 19 bases between them. CDR3 length: 16 amino acids. The CDR3 region is CASSPGAILYQETQYF. In DNA, the CDR3 is TGTGCCAGCTCCCCCGGCGCGATCCTGTACCAAGAGACCCAGTACTTC.

V and J are TRBV6-1 and TRBJ2-7; D may be TRBD1 (5 bases). With 8 bases removed from V and 6 bases from J, the gap between germline ends came to 8 bases. The CDR3 has 10 amino acids. Germline loops: CDR1 MNHNS, CDR2 SASEGT. The CDR3 DNA sequence: TGTGCCAGCGCAGGGCGCGAGCAGTACTTC. This encodes CASAGREQYF.

This chain connects TRBV6-6 to TRBJ1-2; unclear D gene. Germline CDR1 MNHNY, CDR2 SVGAGI (reference sequence). Trimming cost V 5 bases and J 4 bases, with 8 bases left between them. The CDR3 covers 12 residues. The CDR3 bases are TGTGCCAGCAGTGACGTCCCCTATGGCTACACCTTC. Protein: CASSDVPYGYTF.

V and J are TRBV27 and TRBJ2-7, with D unclear. Germline V lookup: CDR1 MNHEY, CDR2 SMNVEV (reference sequence). CDR3 length: 16 residues. V was cut by 0 bases and J by 2 bases, with 14 bases left in between. CDR3 residues: CASSLSPVTFTYEQYF. CDR3 nucleotide sequence: TGTGCCAGCAGTTTATCCCCGGTGACCTTTACCTACGAGCAGTACTTC.

The chain couples TRBV2 to TRBJ1-4; D might be TRBD1 (6 bases). The germline V and J ends were trimmed by 3 bases and 0 bases, with 14 bases remaining between them. Germline V gene lookup returns CDR1 SNHLY and CDR2 FYNNEI. The CDR3 extends over 17 amino acids. DNA for the CDR3: TGTGCCAGCAGTGAGGACAGCTCGACGCCAACTAATGAAAAACTGTTTTTT. Its translation is CASSEDSSTPTNEKLFF.

V is TRBV29-1 and J is TRBJ1-1; D perhaps matches TRBD1 (6 bases). The germline CDR1 and CDR2 sequences are SQVTM and ANQGSEA. The CDR3 has 13 amino acids. Trimming took 6 bases from V and 5 from J, leaving 16 bases between them. CDR3 loop: CSVSEGGPTEAFF. DNA for the CDR3: TGCAGCGTCAGTGAGGGGGGGCCTACTGAAGCTTTCTTT.

The J gene is TRBJ2-1, the V gene TRBV6-5; 9 positions match TRBD2. Germline values: CDR1 MNHEY, CDR2 SVGAGI. This CDR3 has 15 amino acids. Germline trimming cut 2 bases from V and 10 bases from J; bases unmatched to any gene: 9. The CDR3 nucleotides are TGTGCCAGCAGTTACAGCCTAGCGGGAATAGGAGAGCAGTTCTTC. Amino acid sequence: CASSYSLAGIGEQFF.

This chain connects TRBV4-1 to TRBJ2-7; 7 bases are shared with TRBD1. CDR1 is MGHRA and CDR2 is YSYEKL in the germline V gene. V trimming: 0 bases; J trimming: 5 bases; junction bases outside the gene matches: 16. There are 18 residues in the CDR3. The CDR3 nucleotides read TGCGCCAGCAGCCAAGAATCCTTAGGGGTGACAGGGACCAACGAGCAGTACTTC. As protein: CASSQESLGVTGTNEQYF.

The chain combines TRBV11-3 with TRBJ2-1, with no clear D. Between the trimmed V and J ends, which lost 5 bases and 10 bases, there was a span of 15 bases. The CDR3 loop spans 13 amino acids. In germline, CDR1 is SGHNT, CDR2 YENEEA. In DNA, the CDR3 is TGTGCCAGCAGCACAAGGACCGATCAAGAGCAGTTCTTC. This encodes CASSTRTDQEQFF.

The chain combines TRBV29-1 with TRBJ2-7; D is tentatively TRBD1 or TRBD2 (5 bases each). Germline-derived CDR1 and CDR2 are SQVTM and ANQGSEA. The CDR3 length is 14 residues. The V and J ends lost 7 bases and 0 bases respectively, with 16 bases between them. CDR3 sequence: CSASGQGTSYEQYF. CDR3 DNA: TGCAGCGCCTCGGGGCAGGGCACCTCCTACGAGCAGTACTTC.

The chain recombines TRBV29-1 with TRBJ2-1; D is unresolved. The CDR3 spans 12 residues. V was cut by 0 bases and J by 4 bases, with 4 bases left in between. Germline-derived CDR1 and CDR2 are SQVTM and ANQGSEA. This CDR3 reads CSVEETYNEQFF. The CDR3 nucleotides read TGCAGCGTTGAAGAGACTTACAATGAGCAGTTCTTC.

The V gene is TRBV7-3, the J gene TRBJ1-5; D unresolved. The CDR3 length is 11 residues. V was trimmed by 1 base and J by 5 bases, leaving 0 bases between them. The germline CDR1 and CDR2 sequences are SGHTA and FQGTGA. The DNA of the CDR3 is TGTGCCAGCAGCTTAAATCAGCCCCAGCATTTT. It specifies CASSLNQPQHF. Complete variable domain (other parts from reference TRBV7-3 and TRBJ1-5): GAGVSQTPSNKVTEKGKYVELRCDPISGHTALYWYRQSLGQGPEFLIYFQGTGAADDSGLPNDRFFAVRPEGSVSTLKIQRTERGDSAVYLCASSLNQPQHFGDGTRLSIL.

The chain links TRBV19 to TRBJ2-1; D is uncertain. Deletions cut 7 bases from V and 5 bases from J, with 9 bases between. Germline V gene data show CDR1 as LNHDA and CDR2 as SQIVND (reference sequence). The length of the CDR3 is 12 residues. The CDR3 DNA reads TGTGCCAGTATGTCCGCACACAATGAGCAGTTCTTC. Its translation is CASMSAHNEQFF.

This chain uses TRBV27 with TRBJ1-2, with 7 bases fitting TRBD1. The CDR3 length is 13 residues. V lost 5 bases and J lost 8; bases outside the gene matches: 8. Per germline, CDR1 MNHEY and CDR2 SMNVEV (reference sequence). CDR3 sequence: CASSHTGVGGYTF. DNA of the CDR3: TGTGCCAGCAGTCACACAGGGGTGGGGGGCTACACCTTC.

The chain carries TRBV2 and TRBJ2-2; TRBD1 matches at 7 bases. The V segment lost 8 bases and the J segment 0 bases; nucleotides outside the gene matches: 12. The CDR3 contains 17 residues. The germline CDR1 and CDR2 sequences are SNHLY and FYNNEI. In DNA form, the CDR3 reads TGTGCCAGCGCGGAGGCCGGGACAGCGGCGAACACCGGGGAGCTGTTTTTT. Translation gives CASAEAGTAANTGELFF.

The chain carries TRBV6-5 and TRBJ1-2; 8 bases match TRBD1. Per germline, CDR1 MNHEY and CDR2 SVGAGI. This CDR3 contains 13 residues. The V and J ends lost 6 bases and 5 bases, in that order; junction bases with no gene match: 5. For the CDR3, the DNA is TGTGCCAGCAGGGTTCAGGGGGCTTATGGCTACACCTTC. This translates into CASRVQGAYGYTF.

V usage is TRBV7-6 and J usage is TRBJ2-7, with D perhaps TRBD2 (6 bases). The V gene lost 2 bases and the J gene lost 7 bases, with 15 bases spanning the gap. CDR1 and CDR2 from the germline V gene are SGHVS and FNYEAQ. The CDR3 length is 14 residues. The CDR3 region is CASSLNDRLEEQYF. The CDR3 nucleotides are TGTGCCAGCAGCTTAAACGACAGACTAGAGGAGCAGTACTTC.

V usage is TRBV4-1 and J usage is TRBJ2-5; 8 nucleotides align to TRBD2. The length of the CDR3 is 15 residues. V was pared by 0 bases and J by 4 bases, with 4 bases of the junction left unmatched. CDR1 is MGHRA and CDR2 is YSYEKL in the germline V gene. CDR3 amino acids: CASSQERGGRETQYF. The CDR3 bases are TGCGCCAGCAGCCAAGAACGGGGGGGCCGAGAGACCCAGTACTTC.